The 2 T cell receptor beta chains below were found in one sample sequenced in a study of spatial heterogeneity in lung cancer. MiXCR was run by TCRdb on the 5' RACE reads, yielding one entry per CDR3 protein. The data contain more than 45,000 distinct CDR3 sequences, under 6% of them singletons. Specified time point: sample taken at primary tumor resection. Sequences were derived from PBMCs, sampled at surgery. These receptors were obtained from a male donor with early-stage non-small cell lung cancer.

Many counts were recorded for this clonotype. The genes are TRBV19 and TRBJ1-5; 10 positions match TRBD1. V lost 6 bases and J lost 2; bases outside the gene matches: 4. Germline CDR1 and CDR2: LNHDA and SQIVND (reference sequence). The CDR3 length is 15 residues. CDR3 residues: CASRTGGSGNQPQHF. CDR3 in DNA: TGTGCCAGTAGGACAGGGGGCTCGGGCAATCAGCCCCAGCATTTT.

The sample holds many counts of this clonotype. The J gene is TRBJ2-2, the V gene TRBV9; 7 nucleotides agree with TRBD2. This CDR3 region has 15 residues. V lost 0 bases to trimming and J lost 6 bases; unmatched junction nucleotides: 5. Per germline, CDR1 SGDLS and CDR2 YYNGEE. CDR3 protein: CASSVAGGHAGELFF. The CDR3 region has the DNA TGTGCCAGCAGCGTAGCGGGAGGCCACGCCGGGGAGCTGTTTTTT.